Below, one T cell receptor (beta chain) is given with its context. These data come from a study of blood T cell repertoires in COVID-19. About the study: Spain, Italy and the United States supplied samples that represented acute and convalescent COVID-19. The analysed material was cDNA or gDNA that came from T cells, B-cell-depleted T cells, or PBMCs.

Trimming removed 5 bases at V and 0 bases at J, with 8 bases between. The germline gives CDR1 MNHEY, CDR2 SMNVEV (reference sequence). The CDR3 is 15 amino acids. Methods used by the authors: Cell counts per sample came from amplifying reference gene primers. This table comes from immunoSEQ multiplex PCR, and its TCRdb copy is limited to in-frame clones, with some not included. V and J calls and clone size are as listed in that table; D and trimming were resolved from the DNA. The sample comprises about 40,000 clones, 80% to 90% of which are singletons, and around a sixth rests with the top ten. The sequence was collected from a man between 65 and 79 years old with active COVID-19. The specimen sequenced was peripheral blood. The genes are TRBV27 and TRBJ2-6; D call uncertain. The CDR3, as DNA: TGTGCCAGCAGTAAACCGGTCTCTGGGGCCAACGTCCTGACTTTC. The encoded protein is CASSKPVSGANVLTF.